The rows below give T cell receptor beta chains drawn from one sample of a study of blood T cell repertoires in COVID-19. Clones were read by immunoSEQ multiplex PCR, and TCRdb kept only the in-frame ones, dropping some. The sample holds around 160,000 clones; roughly 84% are singletons and the top ten take 5% to 7%. Sequenced: PBMCs or T cells enriched from blood (not recorded which). The receptors were gathered from a woman in her 50s who had been exposed to COVID-19. Each CDR3 is given with its conserved first and last residue. The D gene is left open where the match is weak. Size is omitted from some rows. Given values are once, few, many or a class for expanded clones.

v_call: TRBV7-2
d_call: TRBD1
j_call: TRBJ2-4
clone_size: .
cdr3_nt: TGTGCCAGCAGCCAAAGGGGACAGTTAGCCAAAAACATTCAGTACTTC
cdr3_aa: CASSQRGQLAKNIQYF

v_call: TRBV10-3
d_call: .
j_call: TRBJ1-1
clone_size: .
cdr3_nt: TGTGCCATCAGTGAAATTGGGGGGGAAGCTTTCTTT
cdr3_aa: CAISEIGGEAFF

v_call: TRBV7-6
d_call: .
j_call: TRBJ1-2
clone_size: .
cdr3_nt: TGTGCCAGCAGCCCCGACAGGAACTATGGCTACACCTTC
cdr3_aa: CASSPDRNYGYTF

v_call: TRBV14
d_call: TRBD1
j_call: TRBJ2-5
clone_size: .
cdr3_nt: TGTGCCAGCAGCCAAGCCCTCCAGGGGGCTATGGAGACCCAGTACTTC
cdr3_aa: CASSQALQGAMETQYF

v_call: TRBV19
d_call: TRBD2
j_call: TRBJ2-7
clone_size: once
cdr3_nt: TGTGCCACCTCGACTAGCCGCAACGAGCAGTACTTC
cdr3_aa: CATSTSRNEQYF

v_call: TRBV4-2
d_call: TRBD1
j_call: TRBJ1-1
clone_size: .
cdr3_nt: TGTGCCAGCAGGGGACAGAGGAACACTGAAGCTTTCTTT
cdr3_aa: CASRGQRNTEAFF

v_call: TRBV11-3
d_call: TRBD1
j_call: TRBJ2-1
clone_size: .
cdr3_nt: TGTGCCAGCAGCGCCTCAGGGGGATCCTACAATGAGCAGTTCTTC
cdr3_aa: CASSASGGSYNEQFF

v_call: TRBV5-5
d_call: .
j_call: TRBJ1-5
clone_size: .
cdr3_nt: TGTGCCAGCAGCTTGGCGGGGTCCGGTGGGGCCCAGCATTTT
cdr3_aa: CASSLAGSGGAQHF

v_call: TRBV6-2/TRBV6-3
d_call: .
j_call: TRBJ2-2
clone_size: .
cdr3_nt: TGTGCCAGCAGTGCGAGTTCCTCCGGGGAGCTGTTTTTT
cdr3_aa: CASSASSSGELFF

v_call: TRBV7-8
d_call: TRBD1
j_call: TRBJ1-5
clone_size: .
cdr3_nt: TGTGCCAGCAGCTCCGGGACAGCTATGCCGAGCAATCAGCCCCAGCATTTT
cdr3_aa: CASSSGTAMPSNQPQHF

v_call: TRBV6-2/TRBV6-3
d_call: TRBD2
j_call: TRBJ2-7
clone_size: .
cdr3_nt: TGTGCCAGCAGTTACTCGAGCCCTAGCGGGAGTTGGGCCCCCCTCTTCGAGCAGTACTTC
cdr3_aa: CASSYSSPSGSWAPLFEQYF

v_call: TRBV5-4
d_call: .
j_call: TRBJ1-6
clone_size: .
cdr3_nt: TGTGCCAGCACCCCGGGACAACAAAATTCACCCCTCCACTTT
cdr3_aa: CASTPGQQNSPLHF

v_call: TRBV11-1
d_call: .
j_call: TRBJ1-6
clone_size: .
cdr3_nt: TGTGCCAGCAGCTTAGCGCTAATTGGACAGACTGGAAGGGGAGCCCTCCACTTT
cdr3_aa: CASSLALIGQTGRGALHF

v_call: TRBV6-5
d_call: .
j_call: TRBJ1-6
clone_size: .
cdr3_nt: TGTGCCTGCAGGACAGTCAGGAATTCACCCCTCCACTTT
cdr3_aa: CACRTVRNSPLHF

v_call: TRBV5-6
d_call: .
j_call: TRBJ2-3
clone_size: .
cdr3_nt: TGTGCCAGCAGCTTAATAACAGATACGCAGTATTTT
cdr3_aa: CASSLITDTQYF

v_call: TRBV10-3
d_call: TRBD2
j_call: TRBJ2-7
clone_size: .
cdr3_nt: TGTGCCATCAGTGAGTCGAAGGCGGGAGGGAAAGACGAGCAGTACTTC
cdr3_aa: CAISESKAGGKDEQYF

v_call: TRBV7-9
d_call: TRBD2
j_call: TRBJ2-5
clone_size: .
cdr3_nt: TGTGCCAGCAGCGTCGGACTAGCGGGAGGGGAAGAGACCCAGTACTTC
cdr3_aa: CASSVGLAGGEETQYF

v_call: TRBV21-1
d_call: .
j_call: TRBJ2-4
clone_size: .
cdr3_nt: TGTGCCAGCAGCAAAGCGGGACAAAAAAACATTCAGTACTTC
cdr3_aa: CASSKAGQKNIQYF

v_call: TRBV9
d_call: .
j_call: TRBJ2-3
clone_size: .
cdr3_nt: TGTGCCAGCAGCGTAACGGATTTAGCCCCCACAGATACGCAGTATTTT
cdr3_aa: CASSVTDLAPTDTQYF

v_call: TRBV18
d_call: .
j_call: TRBJ2-7
clone_size: .
cdr3_nt: TGTGCCAGCTCACCACTCCCGAGCTCCTACGAGCAGTACTTC
cdr3_aa: CASSPLPSSYEQYF

v_call: TRBV2
d_call: .
j_call: TRBJ1-3
clone_size: .
cdr3_nt: TGTGCCAGCACGGCCAGGGGCGGAAACACCATATATTTT
cdr3_aa: CASTARGGNTIYF

v_call: TRBV9
d_call: .
j_call: TRBJ2-2
clone_size: .
cdr3_nt: TGTGCCAGCAGCCCCCAGCGGACCGGGGAGCTGTTTTTT
cdr3_aa: CASSPQRTGELFF

v_call: TRBV7-8
d_call: .
j_call: TRBJ1-3
clone_size: .
cdr3_nt: TGTGCCAGCAGCTTAGGGACACCTCGCTCTGGAAACACCATATATTTT
cdr3_aa: CASSLGTPRSGNTIYF

v_call: TRBV10-1
d_call: TRBD2
j_call: TRBJ2-7
clone_size: few
cdr3_nt: TGCGCCAGCAGGGGGGGGACTAGCTGTCCCCACGAGCAGTACTTC
cdr3_aa: CASRGGTSCPHEQYF

v_call: TRBV24-1
d_call: TRBD1
j_call: TRBJ1-5
clone_size: many
cdr3_nt: TGTGCCACCAGCGAAGGGGGCAGGATTTTCAATCAGCCCCAGCATTTT
cdr3_aa: CATSEGGRIFNQPQHF

v_call: TRBV10-1
d_call: TRBD1
j_call: TRBJ2-7
clone_size: .
cdr3_nt: TGCGCCAGCAGTGAGTGGTACCGGGACAGGGTTCCCTACGAGCAGTACTTC
cdr3_aa: CASSEWYRDRVPYEQYF

v_call: TRBV19
d_call: .
j_call: TRBJ2-7
clone_size: few
cdr3_nt: TGTGCCAGTAGTCTATCCCAGACAGCAGCGCACGAGCAGTACTTC
cdr3_aa: CASSLSQTAAHEQYF

v_call: TRBV7-6
d_call: TRBD1
j_call: TRBJ1-1
clone_size: .
cdr3_nt: TGTGCCAGCAGCTCGGGGACAGGGGCAGCTTTCTTT
cdr3_aa: CASSSGTGAAFF

v_call: TRBV25-1
d_call: .
j_call: TRBJ1-1
clone_size: .
cdr3_nt: TGTGCCAGCAGTGAATATAGCGGGGAACGAGCTTTCTTT
cdr3_aa: CASSEYSGERAFF

v_call: TRBV19
d_call: TRBD1
j_call: TRBJ1-5
clone_size: once
cdr3_nt: TGTGCCAGTAACAGGGGAACTACGGCCCAGCATTTT
cdr3_aa: CASNRGTTAQHF

v_call: TRBV7-2
d_call: TRBD1
j_call: TRBJ1-2
clone_size: .
cdr3_nt: TGTGCCAGCAGCCCACGACAGGGGGCAGGGTATGGCTACACCTTC
cdr3_aa: CASSPRQGAGYGYTF

v_call: TRBV18
d_call: .
j_call: TRBJ1-5
clone_size: .
cdr3_nt: TGTGCCAGCTCACCCTCCCTAGATCAGCCCCAGCATTTT
cdr3_aa: CASSPSLDQPQHF

v_call: TRBV4-1
d_call: TRBD2
j_call: TRBJ2-2
clone_size: .
cdr3_nt: TGCGCCAGCAGCCAAAATACCCTGGGGGGGACGAACACCGGGGAGCTGTTTTTT
cdr3_aa: CASSQNTLGGTNTGELFF

v_call: TRBV2
d_call: .
j_call: TRBJ2-2
clone_size: .
cdr3_nt: TGTGCCAGCAGTGTAGACAGAAACACCGGGGAGCTGTTTTTT
cdr3_aa: CASSVDRNTGELFF

v_call: TRBV9
d_call: .
j_call: TRBJ1-1
clone_size: once
cdr3_nt: TGTGCCAGCAGCGACGCAGGGGTGAACACTGAAGCTTTCTTT
cdr3_aa: CASSDAGVNTEAFF

v_call: TRBV7-9
d_call: TRBD2
j_call: TRBJ2-3
clone_size: .
cdr3_nt: TGTGCCAGCAGCGCTAGCGGCGGAGGCCCCACAGATACGCAGTATTTT
cdr3_aa: CASSASGGGPTDTQYF

v_call: TRBV19
d_call: TRBD2
j_call: TRBJ2-5
clone_size: .
cdr3_nt: TGTGCCAGTAGTTCCTGGACTAGCGGAGATCAAGAGACCCAGTACTTC
cdr3_aa: CASSSWTSGDQETQYF

v_call: TRBV5-4
d_call: TRBD2
j_call: TRBJ2-1
clone_size: .
cdr3_nt: TGTGCCAGCAGCTTGGGACTAGCGGGGGACAATGAGCAGTTCTTC
cdr3_aa: CASSLGLAGDNEQFF

v_call: TRBV24-1
d_call: .
j_call: TRBJ2-3
clone_size: .
cdr3_nt: TGTGCCACCAGTGACAACAGGGAATTCACAGATACGCAGTATTTT
cdr3_aa: CATSDNREFTDTQYF

v_call: TRBV5-1
d_call: TRBD1
j_call: TRBJ1-2
clone_size: once
cdr3_nt: TGCGCCAGCACCGGACAGGGGGCGGGGAACTATGGCTACACCTTC
cdr3_aa: CASTGQGAGNYGYTF

v_call: TRBV2
d_call: .
j_call: TRBJ1-6
clone_size: .
cdr3_nt: TGTGCCAGCAGAGGGAGGATTTTTGCTTCACCCCTCCACTTT
cdr3_aa: CASRGRIFASPLHF

v_call: TRBV18
d_call: .
j_call: TRBJ2-5
clone_size: .
cdr3_nt: TGTGCCAGCTCCCGCGGAGAGACCCAGTACTTC
cdr3_aa: CASSRGETQYF

v_call: TRBV7-2
d_call: TRBD2
j_call: TRBJ2-3
clone_size: .
cdr3_nt: TGTGCCAGCAGCCCCCTAGCGGGGGGCCGGTATCCCACAGATACGCAGTATTTT
cdr3_aa: CASSPLAGGRYPTDTQYF

v_call: TRBV5-1
d_call: TRBD1
j_call: TRBJ1-1
clone_size: few
cdr3_nt: TGCGCCAGCAGCCCGCAGCCGGGACAGTACACTGAAGCTTTCTTT
cdr3_aa: CASSPQPGQYTEAFF

v_call: TRBV7-3
d_call: TRBD2
j_call: TRBJ2-3
clone_size: .
cdr3_nt: TGTGCCAGCAGCCCCGGGACTAGCGTGTATACGCAGTATTTT
cdr3_aa: CASSPGTSVYTQYF

v_call: TRBV10-3
d_call: TRBD1
j_call: TRBJ1-1
clone_size: .
cdr3_nt: TGTGCCATCTCCGCTCTTACAGGGGATAGGGCTGAAGCTTTCTTT
cdr3_aa: CAISALTGDRAEAFF

v_call: TRBV27
d_call: TRBD2
j_call: TRBJ2-1
clone_size: .
cdr3_nt: TGTGCCAGCAGTGGGGGGACTAGCGCGAATGAGCAGTTCTTC
cdr3_aa: CASSGGTSANEQFF

v_call: TRBV5-1
d_call: TRBD1
j_call: TRBJ1-2
clone_size: .
cdr3_nt: TGCGCCAGCAGCACGGAGGGACAGTATGGCTACACCTTC
cdr3_aa: CASSTEGQYGYTF

v_call: TRBV9
d_call: .
j_call: TRBJ2-7
clone_size: .
cdr3_nt: TGTGCCAGCAGCGTAGGGCCATACGAGGGTGACGAGCAGTACTTC
cdr3_aa: CASSVGPYEGDEQYF

v_call: TRBV9
d_call: .
j_call: TRBJ2-2
clone_size: few
cdr3_nt: TGTGCCAGCAGCGAATGGGACATGAGGGGCACCGGGGAGCTGTTTTTT
cdr3_aa: CASSEWDMRGTGELFF

v_call: TRBV25-1
d_call: .
j_call: TRBJ2-7
clone_size: once
cdr3_nt: TGTGCCAGCAGTGATTCGGGCAGGGTCACCTACGAGCAGTACTTC
cdr3_aa: CASSDSGRVTYEQYF

v_call: TRBV19
d_call: TRBD1
j_call: TRBJ1-1
clone_size: .
cdr3_nt: TGTGCCAGTATAAATCCAGGGGGCACTGAAGCTTTCTTT
cdr3_aa: CASINPGGTEAFF

v_call: TRBV3-1/TRBV3-2
d_call: .
j_call: TRBJ2-7
clone_size: .
cdr3_nt: TGTGCCAGCAGCCAAGTGATTTCAGCGCCTTACGAGCAGTACTTC
cdr3_aa: CASSQVISAPYEQYF